This T cell receptor (beta chain) stems from a study of HIV-infected patients and healthy controls. Whole-study context: Early therapy brought no consistent CD8 count shift, though the CD4:CD8 ratio rose a little.

Reverse transcription used 500 to 550 ng RNA and constant-region primers for alpha and beta. Separate chain-specific third strand synthesis with multiplexing indices produced the alpha and beta libraries. A 5' RACE adapter with a random hexamer and the SP2 primer site was joined to cDNA. Two random hexamers, added before amplification and joined, formed each molecule's 12-nucleotide barcode. A single record per CDR3 protein comes from TCRdb applying MiXCR to the 5' RACE reads. Seen here are 19,000 or so distinct CDR3 sequences, 8.5% observed once, and the top ten hold 21%. Study results and limitations: Study cohorts differed slightly in age and sex, but this did not explain diversity differences.

Roughly three months, about 14 weeks, into antiretroviral therapy, follow-up blood was collected. The repertoire came from unfractionated whole blood and reflected all unsorted peripheral T cells. Germline V gives CDR1 SGHTA, CDR2 FQGTGA. The V and J ends lost 1 base and 5 bases respectively, with 12 bases between them. This CDR3 is 15 amino acids long. This clonotype was recorded many times. Its antigen is still unknown. Specimen: blood, collected during antiretroviral therapy. This receptor was identified in an adult with HIV infection. The V call is TRBV7-3, the J call TRBJ2-1, with D possibly TRBD2 on 6 matching bases. CDR3 in amino acids: CASSLNGGVNNEQFF. DNA for the CDR3: TGTGCCAGCAGCTTAAACGGCGGGGTAAACAATGAGCAGTTCTTC. The full variable domain, its missing parts supplied by reference TRBV7-3 and TRBJ2-1, is GAGVSQTPSNKVTEKGKYVELRCDPISGHTALYWYRQSLGQGPEFLIYFQGTGAADDSGLPNDRFFAVRPEGSVSTLKIQRTERGDSAVYLCASSLNGGVNNEQFFGPGTRLTVL.